The following is a T cell receptor beta chain sequence with its context. The antigen is not known. CDR1 is SGHRS and CDR2 is YFSETQ in the germline V gene. The ends were cut back, 6 bases at V and 2 bases at J, with 10 bases in the middle. The CDR3 loop spans 13 amino acids. Sequenced by immunoSEQ multiplex PCR; TCRdb stores in-frame clones only, minus some. The repertoire has tens of thousands of clones, 89% of them found once; the top ten carry roughly 1.9%. The data are from a study of T cell responses to AZD1222 COVID-19 vaccine. Study-wide results and limits: Recipients of AZD1222 seropositive at baseline numbered only 5 or 6.

V gene TRBV5-1 combines with J gene TRBJ2-3, with TRBD1 as a possible D gene (5 bases). This receptor was identified in an adult in good health. Material: peripheral blood, obtained on day 0 of AZD1222 vaccination. The CDR3 region has the DNA TGCGCCAGCAATGACAGAAACACAGATACGCAGTATTTT. Its protein product is CASNDRNTDTQYF.